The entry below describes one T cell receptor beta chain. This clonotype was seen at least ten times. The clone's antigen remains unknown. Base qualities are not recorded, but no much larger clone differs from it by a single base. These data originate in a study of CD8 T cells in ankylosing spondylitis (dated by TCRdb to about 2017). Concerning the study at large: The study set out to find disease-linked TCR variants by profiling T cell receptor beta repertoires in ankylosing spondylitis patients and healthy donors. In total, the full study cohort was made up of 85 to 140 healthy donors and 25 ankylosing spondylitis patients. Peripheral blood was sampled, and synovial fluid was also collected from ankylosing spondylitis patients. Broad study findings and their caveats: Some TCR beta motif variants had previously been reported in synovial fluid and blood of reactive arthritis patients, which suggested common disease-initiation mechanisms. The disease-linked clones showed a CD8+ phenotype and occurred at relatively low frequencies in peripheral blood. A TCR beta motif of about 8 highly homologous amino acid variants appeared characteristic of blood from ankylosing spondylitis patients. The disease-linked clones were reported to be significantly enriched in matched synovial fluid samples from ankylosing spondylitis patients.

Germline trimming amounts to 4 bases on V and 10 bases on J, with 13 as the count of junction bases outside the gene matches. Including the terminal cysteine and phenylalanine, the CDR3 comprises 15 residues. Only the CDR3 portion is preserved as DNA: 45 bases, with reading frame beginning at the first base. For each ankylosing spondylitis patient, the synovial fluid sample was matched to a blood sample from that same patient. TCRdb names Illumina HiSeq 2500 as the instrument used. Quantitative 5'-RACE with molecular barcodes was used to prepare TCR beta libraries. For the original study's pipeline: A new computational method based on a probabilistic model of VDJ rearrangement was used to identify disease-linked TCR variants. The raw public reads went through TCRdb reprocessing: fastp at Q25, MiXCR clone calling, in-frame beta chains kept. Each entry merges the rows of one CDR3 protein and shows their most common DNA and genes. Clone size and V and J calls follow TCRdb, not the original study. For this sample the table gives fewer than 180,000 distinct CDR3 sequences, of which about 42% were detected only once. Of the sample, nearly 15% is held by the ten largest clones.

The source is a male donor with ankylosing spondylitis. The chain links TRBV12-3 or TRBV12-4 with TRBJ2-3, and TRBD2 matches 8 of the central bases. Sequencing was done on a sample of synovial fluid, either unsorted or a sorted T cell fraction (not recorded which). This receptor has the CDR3 CASSSGTSPLYAQYF. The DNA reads TGTGCCAGCAGTTCCGGGACTAGTCCCCTATATGCGCAGTATTTT.